This TCR beta chain was recorded in a study of shared clonotypes between healthy human individuals (dated by TCRdb to 2020 to 2022). Study-level background: The cohort included three men and a couple of women between 18 and 49 years of age. For each donor, three plates each were used for CD4 naive and CD4 memory, two plates were used for CD8 naive, and one plate was used for CD8 memory. To estimate repertoire size and how much clonotype sharing occurs between individuals, the study deeply sequenced the blood TCR repertoires of 5 or 6 healthy adults. To increase sequencing depth and limit assay-specific biases, TCR repertoire library preparation and sequencing were carried out by different laboratories using diverse techniques. Each donor's leukapheresis produced roughly between roughly 0.94 and 9.5 billion PBMCs. The paper as a whole reports these results and caveats: Roughly 5% of naive CD4, 3.5% of naive CD8, about 2.4% of memory CD4, and over 0.35% of memory CD8 clonotypes were shared across several donors. Rarefaction of sorted-subset datasets indicated incomplete sequencing despite the large sequencing depth. Because the study included a small number of donors, the genetic and exposure-history diversity represented was limited. Sampling was restricted to blood, and TCR repertoires in tissue are likely to differ from TCR repertoires in blood. Clonotypes shared by all four sorted-subset donors showed higher generation probabilities than non-shared clonotypes. Estimated clonotype richness was generally larger for naive than for memory subsets. Based on pairwise subsampling, the degree of clonotype sharing among donors was expected to be affected by sequencing depth.

For the CD8 naive samples, CD45RO-negative cells were positively selected for CCR7, yielding a CD45RA+CCR7+ population from which TemRA cells were excluded. Healthy HIV-negative adults with no recently reported acute infections or vaccinations were included as donors. Every donor was a Caucasian adult living in Nashville, Tennessee, USA. After blood collection by leukapheresis, PBMCs were isolated using Ficoll-Histopaque density gradient centrifugation and then cryopreserved in the vapor phase of liquid nitrogen. Purity and quantity of every magnetically sorted T cell population were checked by analytical flow cytometry. Genomic DNA was isolated from every sorted fraction and measured by UV absorbance on a Nanodrop 2000c. Using the deep immunoSEQ assay, TCR CDR3 regions were amplified from genomic DNA by multiplex PCR. For each cell subset, the extracted genomic DNA was distributed evenly across all wells of several immunoSEQ 96-well plates, and each plate served as one replicate. For sorted subsets, 150 to 200 ng genomic DNA, equal to tens of thousands of T cell genomes, was loaded into each replicate PCR. The purified libraries were quantified using a Qubit 3.0 fluorometer, sized with a Bioanalyzer 2100, and then quantified again using the KAPA Library Quantification kit. Every immunoSEQ 96-well plate was sequenced on a dedicated single-read 150-cycle Illumina NextSeq 550 flow cell. In the paper's pipeline: The immunoSEQ output contained only junctional sequences without quality scores, so filtering could not match that applied to full-length reads. To assign V/J genes and CDR3, sequences were annotated against IMGT germline references using PyIR, a Python wrapper for IgBLAST v1.9. Reads were filtered out if the reads had weak V/J assignments (E-value above 1e-6), no CDR3, stop codons, out-of-frame junctions, or ambiguous translated residues. V3J clonotypes were defined as sequences sharing an identical inferred V gene, J gene, and CDR3 amino acid sequence. Percentage overlap between repertoires was computed as shared unique clonotypes divided by the size of the smaller repertoire. Richness of each repertoire was evaluated using RTK rarefaction, the Chao1 estimator, and Recon v2.1 estimates of unobserved clonotypes. Generation probabilities were computed with OLGA for all TCRbeta clonotypes obtained by the gDNA method from several donors. Imported from immuneACCESS, the table was reduced by TCRdb to in-frame sequences with V and J called. These copies leave out some clones; in studies compared against another copy, an unresolved V gene accounts for under half, and the cause of the remainder is not known. V and J calls and clone size are copied from that table; D and trimming were computed from the DNA. The sample includes about 1,800,000 clones, with about 95% observed a single time. The top ten hold approximately 1.2% of the sample.

At the junction V is shortened by 8 bases and J by 1 base, with 9 bases in between. The germline V gene yields SNHLY for CDR1 and FYNNEI for CDR2. From the cysteine through the phenylalanine, the CDR3 covers 12 amino acids. Only the CDR3 portion is preserved as DNA: 36 bases, with reading frame beginning at the first base. Details on this clone: It lacks a known antigen. The record has no base qualities; no much larger clone is one base away.

The sequence links TRBV2 to TRBJ2-7; the D gene cannot be resolved reliably. The sequenced material came from naive CD8+ T cells sorted from blood. In the paper's terms, the cell subset or site label means: CD45RA+CCR7+. The TCR comes from a man aged 18 to 30 in good health. The nucleotides read TGTGCCAGCGGCGACCTTTCCTACGAGCAGTACTTC. This encodes CASGDLSYEQYF.